This T cell receptor beta chain was retrieved from a study of T cell changes during pregnancy in multiple sclerosis. V was clipped by 2 bases and J by 5 bases; unmatched bases: 8. The CDR3 loop spans 16 amino acids. Germline CDR1 and CDR2: SGHRS and YFSETQ. Sequencing was performed with immunoSEQ multiplex PCR; in TCRdb, only in-frame clones are kept and a portion is missing. The sample lists tens of thousands of clones; roughly 92% were seen once. This sequence was found in a female donor in good health, enrolled as a control in a pregnancy study. The rearrangement links TRBV5-1 to TRBJ2-1; 9 bases are a match to TRBD2. Sequenced here: peripheral blood, sampled in the third trimester of pregnancy. The CDR3 protein is CASSFPGGGADNEQFF. CDR3 DNA sequence: TGCGCCAGCAGCTTCCCTGGCGGGGGGGCCGACAATGAGCAGTTCTTC.